The 30 T cell receptor beta chains below were found in one sample sequenced in a study of T cells in tuberculosis. Cells were sorted from thawed PBMC rested overnight and stained with GMM-loaded CD1B tetramer, viability dye and anti-CD3. CD1B tetramers were loaded with Rhodococcus equi-derived C32 glucose monomycolate. Clones were read by immunoSEQ multiplex PCR, and TCRdb kept only the in-frame ones, dropping some. The sample holds approximately 59,000 clones; about 76% are singletons and the top ten take 13%. The material sequenced was CD1b-GMM tetramer-negative cells sorted from PBMCs. The receptors here all came from an adult woman with latent tuberculosis.

The chain combines TRBV19 with TRBJ2-7; 7 bases agree with TRBD1. Germline CDR1 and CDR2: LNHDA and SQIVND (reference sequence). The length of the CDR3 is 16 residues. Trimming at V came to 7 bases and at J to 5 bases, leaving 17 bases not matched to a gene. CDR3 sequence: CASMRNTGVRFHEQYF. Here the CDR3 DNA reads TGTGCCAGTATGCGGAATACAGGGGTTCGATTCCACGAGCAGTACTTC.

The genes are TRBV19 and TRBJ2-7; D is unresolved. Germline loops: CDR1 LNHDA, CDR2 SQIVND (reference sequence). V gave up 5 bases and J gave up 1 base, with 3 bases separating them. This CDR3 has 11 residues. The CDR3 region is CASSSSYEQYF. CDR3 DNA sequence: TGTGCCAGTAGTTCTTCCTACGAGCAGTACTTC.

The gene calls are TRBV11-3 and TRBJ2-7; 9 bases are a match to TRBD1. The CDR3 is made up of 16 amino acids. CDR1 is SGHNT, CDR2 YENEEA, per germline. Germline trimming cut 6 bases from V and 2 bases from J; bases unmatched to any gene: 11. The DNA for the CDR3 is TGTGCCAGCAGTCGGGCCGCGGGACAGGGTACCTACGAGCAGTACTTC. Translating gives CASSRAAGQGTYEQYF.

V gene TRBV7-9 combines with J gene TRBJ1-6; 7 bases fit TRBD1. CDR1 and CDR2 (germline): SEHNR, FQNEAQ (reference sequence). Trimming at V came to 8 bases and at J to 2 bases, leaving 6 bases not matched to a gene. The CDR3 contains 15 residues. CDR3 nucleotide sequence: TGTGCCAGCGCCCTTACAGGGGCCTATAATTCACCCCTCCACTTT. It translates to CASALTGAYNSPLHF.

In this sample, this clone turned up a few times. The CDR3 DNA follows: TGTGCCACCAGCAGAGCCAGCGAAGAAGAGACCCAGTACTTC. Encoded protein: CATSRASEEETQYF. This chain connects TRBV15 to TRBJ2-5; no definite D call. The CDR3 totals 14 residues. V was pared by 1 base and J by 3 bases, with 9 bases between. The germline CDR1 and CDR2 sequences are LNHNV and YYDKDF (reference sequence).

The chain links TRBV30 to TRBJ1-2; weak D call: TRBD1 (5 bases). CDR3 size: 13 residues. Per germline, CDR1 GTSNPN and CDR2 SVGIG (reference sequence). Trimming took off 4 bases at V and 1 base at J, with 10 bases between the two ends. In DNA, the CDR3 is TGTGCCTGGATGTTAGGGGTTAACTATGGCTACACCTTC. Its translation is CAWMLGVNYGYTF.

The chain uses TRBV5-1 and TRBJ2-2, with TRBD1 matching over 9 bases. CDR3 length equals 16 residues. J gave up 2 bases and V 1 base, and 3 bases lay outside the gene matches. Per germline, CDR1 SGHRS and CDR2 YFSETQ. The CDR3 sequence is CASSLTGQGNTGELFF. The CDR3 DNA sequence: TGCGCCAGCAGCTTGACGGGACAGGGTAACACCGGGGAGCTGTTTTTT.

V usage is TRBV14 and J usage is TRBJ2-7; D possibly corresponds to TRBD2 (5 bases). The V end lost 0 bases, the J end lost 1 base, and 19 bases lay between the germline ends. CDR1 SGHDN and CDR2 FVKESK come from the germline V gene. The CDR3 consists of 18 residues. The CDR3 bases are TGTGCCAGCAGCCAAGAGCGGGTACAACAAGGCGGGTCCTACGAGCAGTACTTC. Translation gives CASSQERVQQGGSYEQYF.

CDR3 coding DNA: TGTGCCAGCAGCGTAGTAACAGGGCTTAGTAGCAATCAGCCCCAGCATTTT. It codes for CASSVVTGLSSNQPQHF. The gene calls are TRBV9 and TRBJ1-5; D is possibly TRBD1 (6 bases). Germline loops: CDR1 SGDLS, CDR2 YYNGEE. The ends were cut back, 0 bases at V and 0 bases at J, with 13 bases in the middle. This CDR3 spans 17 amino acids.

The chain couples TRBV5-1 to TRBJ2-1; 8 nucleotides line up with TRBD1. The CDR3 spans 17 residues. Germline values: CDR1 SGHRS, CDR2 YFSETQ. The ends lost 4 bases at V and 8 bases at J; junction bases unmatched: 17. The CDR3 DNA reads TGCGCCAGCAGCACGGGACAGGCTCGTACTTCGGTCTATGAGCAGTTCTTC. Protein: CASSTGQARTSVYEQFF.

J is TRBJ1-4 and V is TRBV6-5; D call uncertain. The CDR3 totals 15 residues. Germline CDR1 MNHEY, CDR2 SVGAGI. V lost 7 bases and J 5 bases, leaving 17 bases between the germline ends. The CDR3, as DNA: TGTGCCAGCACGACCACCGGGGTCCAGAATGAAAAACTGTTTTTT. Amino acids: CASTTTGVQNEKLFF.

This rearrangement joins TRBV28 to TRBJ2-5, with D unclear. With the DNA end fitting TRBJ2-7 better, the J assignment may be wrong. This CDR3 comprises 12 residues. Germline assignment: CDR1 MDHEN and CDR2 SYDVKM. CDR3 region: CASSSWAYEQYF. As DNA, the CDR3 is TGTGCCAGCAGTTCCTGGGCCTACGAGCAGTACTTC.

V usage is TRBV5-4 and J usage is TRBJ1-1, with D maybe TRBD1 (6 bases). The CDR3 sequence is 14 residues long. Germline V gene lookup returns CDR1 SGHNT and CDR2 YYREEE (reference sequence). Trimming pared 0 bases from V and 3 bases from J, leaving 9 bases between. CDR3 DNA sequence: TGTGCCAGCAGCTTGGAGGGGGGGGACACTGAAGCTTTCTTT. Amino acids: CASSLEGGDTEAFF.

The chain uses TRBV10-1 and TRBJ2-5; 8 bases agree with TRBD1. The J call is uncertain, as TRBJ2-7 better fits the DNA end. The CDR3 is 17 residues long. Germline CDR1 reads WNHNN; CDR2 reads SYGVQD (reference sequence). DNA of the CDR3: TGCGCCAGCAGTGAGGCAAGGCCGGGACAGGCGGCCTACGAGCAGTACTTC. It is translated as CASSEARPGQAAYEQYF.

Comments on this clone: A junction end diverges from the germline sequence, so it may reflect a read error. The sample holds other DNA sequences that translate to the same CDR3. The rearrangement uses TRBV2 and TRBJ1-6, with TRBD1 as a possible D gene (6 bases). Looked up from germline, CDR1 is SNHLY and CDR2 is FYNNEI. The length of the CDR3 is 15 residues. As DNA, the CDR3 is TGTGCCAGCAGTCCACAGGGTGTCGGTAATTCCCCCCTCCACTTT. It translates to CASSPQGVGNSPLHF.

The CDR3 DNA follows: TGCGCCAGCAGGCCGGGGGGGGAGGGAACTGAAGCTTTCTTT. This gives the protein CASRPGGEGTEAFF. The gene calls are TRBV4-3 and TRBJ1-1; a possible D gene is TRBD1 (5 bases). Trimming took 6 bases from V and 5 from J, leaving 16 bases between them. The CDR3 spans 14 residues. Germline V gene data show CDR1 as LGHNA and CDR2 as YSLEER.

The rearrangement uses TRBV6-1 and TRBJ2-1; 8 nucleotides match TRBD1. Losses at the gene ends were 2 bases for V and 6 bases for J; bases not matched to a gene: 9. The CDR3 extends over 16 amino acids. From germline, CDR1 is MNHNS and CDR2 SASEGT. CDR3 sequence reads: CASSEYRTGLFNEQFF. The CDR3 region has the DNA TGTGCCAGCAGTGAATACAGGACAGGGCTTTTCAATGAGCAGTTCTTC.

This clone was observed a single time. The CDR3 protein is CASSFGQRSGTPYNEQFF. Written as DNA, the CDR3 is TGTGCCAGCAGTTTTGGGCAGCGTAGCGGTACCCCCTACAATGAGCAGTTCTTC. The rearrangement links TRBV28 to TRBJ2-1; maybe TRBD2 (6 bases). The germline V gene has CDR1 MDHEN and CDR2 SYDVKM. The CDR3 is made up of 18 amino acids. V lost 3 bases to trimming and J lost 2 bases, with 20 bases between them.

This chain uses TRBV28 with TRBJ2-4, with TRBD1 matching over 9 bases. Per germline, CDR1 MDHEN and CDR2 SYDVKM. J was trimmed by 4 bases and V by 6 bases; bases with no gene match: 7. The CDR3 totals 15 residues. The CDR3 sequence is CASRTGGSGKNIQYF. The CDR3 region has the DNA TGTGCCAGCAGGACAGGGGGGAGTGGGAAAAACATTCAGTACTTC.

This clone was detected only once. The chain joins TRBV5-6 to TRBJ2-7; D gene unclear. The length of the CDR3 is 11 residues. Germline assignment: CDR1 SGHDT and CDR2 YYEEEE. Trimming stripped 5 bases from V and 3 bases from J, with 6 bases between. The CDR3 loop reads CASSSNYEQYF. DNA for the CDR3: TGTGCCAGCAGTTCCAACTACGAGCAGTACTTC.

The V call is TRBV4-2, the J call TRBJ1-2, with TRBD1 identical over 11 bases. In germline, CDR1 is LGHNA, CDR2 YNFKEQ. CDR3 length: 16 amino acids. Unmatched junction bases numbered 6, after V lost 2 bases and J lost 4 bases. The CDR3 nucleotides read TGTGCCAGCAGCCAACCGGGACAGGGGGGGGGCTATGGCTACACCTTC. Encoded protein: CASSQPGQGGGYGYTF.

This chain connects TRBV27 to TRBJ1-4; no clear D. The length of the CDR3 is 13 residues. Per the germline V gene, CDR1 is MNHEY and CDR2 is SMNVEV (reference sequence). The V end was cut by 3 bases, the J end by 7 bases, with 9 bases between. In nucleotides, the CDR3 is TGTGCCAGCAGTTTGGGCCTCAGTGAAAAACTGTTTTTT. Amino acid sequence: CASSLGLSEKLFF.

The chain couples TRBV4-1 to TRBJ1-2, with 10 bases that match TRBD1. In germline, CDR1 is MGHRA, CDR2 YSYEKL. This CDR3 has 15 amino acids. The ends lost 4 bases at V and 2 bases at J; junction bases unmatched: 4. CDR3 coding DNA: TGCGCCAGCAGCCCAGGGACAGGGGACAACTATGGCTACACCTTC. Its protein product is CASSPGTGDNYGYTF.

The chain links TRBV11-3 to TRBJ2-7; perhaps TRBD1 as D (6 bases). The CDR3 runs 18 residues. Germline CDR1 SGHNT, CDR2 YENEEA. V was trimmed by 4 bases and J by 4 bases, leaving 26 bases between them. This CDR3 is CASSSNSLGTLKGYEQYF. The CDR3 DNA is TGTGCCAGCAGCTCGAATTCGCTGGGGACACTCAAGGGGTACGAGCAGTACTTC.

The chain carries TRBV6-4 and TRBJ1-4; D may be TRBD1 (6 bases). The CDR3 extends over 16 amino acids. Trimming shortened V by 1 base and J by 2 bases, and 11 bases separated the two germline ends. Germline CDR1 is MRHNA and CDR2 is SNTAGT. Written as DNA, the CDR3 is TGTGCCAGCAGTGACTACCCAGGGGAGACTAATGAAAAACTGTTTTTT. Translated: CASSDYPGETNEKLFF.

J is TRBJ2-1 and V is TRBV10-1; D remains ambiguous. This CDR3 has 13 amino acids. Germline V lookup: CDR1 WNHNN, CDR2 SYGVQD (reference sequence). V was shortened by 0 bases and J by 3 bases, with 3 bases between the two germline ends. Here the CDR3 reads CASSESNYNEQFF. Written as DNA, the CDR3 is TGCGCCAGCAGTGAGTCTAACTACAATGAGCAGTTCTTC.

The rearrangement joins TRBV6-1 to TRBJ2-3; TRBD1 matches 9 bases. Germline CDR1 and CDR2: MNHNS and SASEGT. Trimming at V came to 3 bases and at J to 5 bases, leaving 9 bases not matched to a gene. This CDR3 is 16 amino acids long. Here the CDR3 reads CASSEYRGLEKDTQYF. DNA for the CDR3: TGTGCCAGCAGTGAGTACAGGGGGCTTGAGAAAGATACGCAGTATTTT.

Here the CDR3 reads CASSLWSGDLAKNIQYF. The CDR3 DNA follows: TGTGCCAGCAGCTTATGGAGCGGGGATTTAGCCAAAAACATTCAGTACTTC. The V and J genes are TRBV7-2 and TRBJ2-4; 7 bases are shared with TRBD2. Losses at the gene ends were 2 bases for V and 0 bases for J; bases not matched to a gene: 7. Germline V gene data show CDR1 as SGHTA and CDR2 as FQGNSA. The CDR3 has 17 residues.

The V gene is TRBV5-4, the J gene TRBJ2-1, with 12 bases lining up with TRBD2. The CDR3 extends over 16 amino acids. Germline V gene data show CDR1 as SGHNT and CDR2 as YYREEE (reference sequence). The J segment lost 4 bases and the V segment lost 4 bases, leaving 6 bases of the junction unmatched. CDR3 DNA sequence: TGTGCCAGCAGCCTTCGGACTAGCGGGGTTTACAATGAGCAGTTCTTC. It translates to CASSLRTSGVYNEQFF.

The chain couples TRBV4-3 to TRBJ2-6, with D perhaps matching TRBD2 (5 bases). This CDR3 spans 16 amino acids. Germline CDR1 and CDR2: LGHNA and YSLEER. The V and J ends lost 0 bases and 2 bases respectively, with 8 bases between them. The CDR3 region is CASSQESGAGANVLTF. The CDR3 bases are TGCGCCAGCAGCCAAGAATCCGGGGCTGGGGCCAACGTCCTGACTTTC.